This TCR beta chain was observed in a study of CD4 T cells in relation to SARS-CoV-2 and coronaviruses (dated by TCRdb to 2020 to 2023). With respect to the entire study: In the ViraFEST assay, PBMCs were cultured with antigen for about eleven days, after which TCR beta CDR3s were sequenced to identify antigen-specific clonal expansions. An HIV-1 Nef peptide pool or a no-peptide culture served as the negative reference condition. At the level of individual TCR clonotypes, the study measured memory CD4+ T cell crossreactivity between SARS-CoV-2 spike protein and common cold coronavirus spike proteins. The Adaptive Biotechnologies TCR-sequencing kit was used for samples from a few pre-COVID donors and for the naive versus memory experiments, whereas the other data were Illumina-based. Expansion assays from other donors in the study were sequenced with a different, Illumina-based TCR-beta assay. HLA restriction was mapped for shared crossreactive spike epitopes using patient-derived lymphoblastoid cell lines. General conclusions and limits of the study: Small numbers of patients and of tested TCRs were a limitation of the study. Since the crossreactivity analysis centred on spike protein, crossreactivity against other viral proteins was not assessed. Around 65% of donors had memory CD4+ clonotypes that crossrecognized SARS-CoV-2 and at least one common cold coronavirus spike. Because no donor provided both pre-pandemic and post-infection samples, tracing the source of pre-existing responses was limited. Crossreactive clones showed significantly weaker SARS-CoV-2-driven expansion than monoreactive clones, consistent with antigenic imprinting.

CDR1 and CDR2, looked up from the germline V gene, are SGHRS and YFSETQ. The trim is 7 bases for V and 1 base for J, with a gap of 11 bases between the germline ends. From its cysteine to its phenylalanine, the CDR3 spans 14 amino acids. Only the CDR3 region is kept as DNA, spanning 42 bases read in frame from base 1. As for this clone: Its cognate antigen has yet to be identified. No per-base quality is available; no much larger clone lies one base away.

CD4+ T cells from unexposed donors were collected before the COVID-19 pandemic (2011-2018). The EasySep CD4+ T cell isolation kit was used to isolate CD4+ T cells once the cultures had run for more than 8 days. As cell number allowed, CD4+ T cells from unexposed donors were tested for reactivity to SARS-CoV-2 S and N and to four common cold coronavirus spike pools. Each well received about 2 million PBMCs, cultured in IMDM supplemented with approximately 5% human AB serum and roughly 10 IU/ml IL-2. Half of the culture medium was replaced with fresh IL-2-containing medium on days 3 and 7. Triplicate replicate wells were generally used for each peptide culture condition. The leukapheresis product for the unexposed donors was obtained through commercial purchase. Ficoll-Paque PLUS gradient centrifugation was used to isolate PBMCs from either whole blood or leukapheresis product. The PBMCs went either fresh into the expansion assay or into cryopreservation at -140 degrees C. The QIAamp Micro DNA Kit was used to extract genomic DNA from the CD4+ T cells.

Libraries were made using the immunoSEQ multiplex PCR assay. The original methods were these. During preprocessing, nonproductive sequences were removed, along with CDR3s that did not begin with C, did not end with F or W, or were shorter than 7 amino acids. The MANAFEST web app was used to call antigen-specific clonotypes on the basis of expansion compared with the reference and with other culture wells. A clone was considered positive if the clone showed significant expansion compared with the reference culture in 2 of 3 replicate wells at an FDR below 0.05. Positive clones also required significant expansion versus all other tandem wells and an odds ratio above 5. Pairwise Levenshtein distance, computed with the stringdist R package after three terminal residues were trimmed from each end, was used as the measure of CDR3 homology. The immuneACCESS repertoire file appears here via TCRdb, limited to in-frame rearrangements. These files lack a portion of the clones; in checked studies, under half of the deficit traces to unresolved V genes, and the cause of the others is not known. Clone size and the V and J calls come from that table; the DNA yielded D and trimming. The sample table records about 23,000 clones; around 78% of these occur just once. The ten largest account for more than 11% of the sample.

The chain links TRBV5-1 with TRBJ2-2; the D gene identity is not certain. The receptor was derived from a human donor in good health. The source material was CD4+ T cells from PBMCs, cultured in vitro. The DNA sequence is given as TGCGCCAGCGGGTCGCCCGGGAACACCGGGGAGCTGTTTTTT. This yields the protein CASGSPGNTGELFF.